The clone carrying this T cell receptor (beta chain) was observed a handful of times. As yet, its antigen is unknown. As every portion of the isolated RNA was reverse transcribed, the sequencing read expressed TCRB transcripts. Produced via immunoSEQ multiplex PCR; TCRdb's table is partial and in-frame only. The sample gives 90,000 to 110,000 clones, 40% of which show up once; approximately 0.065% is in the top ten. V gave up 3 bases and J gave up 5 bases; unmatched junction bases: 3. The CDR3 covers 13 residues. The germline CDR1 and CDR2 sequences are SEHNR and FQNEAQ (reference sequence). This entry comes from a study of beta chain features in type 1 diabetes. Whole-study findings and limits: The cDNA sequencing approach could over-represent high-TCR-expressing cells.

Purity above 98% was achieved in all sorted populations. The rearrangement joins TRBV7-9 to TRBJ2-7, with TRBD2 identical over 8 bases. Sequencing input: stem cell memory CD4+ T cells from blood. This clonotype was obtained from a woman aged 18-29 years in good health. The CDR3 bases are TGTGCCAGCAGCTTCGCGGGAGGCAACGAGCAGTACTTC. This translates into CASSFAGGNEQYF.